One and the same sample provided the 13 T cell receptor beta chains below, sequenced in a study of shared clonotypes between healthy human individuals. Profiling relied on immunoSEQ multiplex PCR, and the TCRdb table lists in-frame clones only, not all of them. This table holds 450,000 to 650,000 clones, around 76% found once. Sequences were obtained from PBMCs. These receptors all come from a woman aged 40 to 49 in good health. Some clones in this sample may be carry-over from other donors' samples.

V is TRBV4-1 and J is TRBJ1-4; 10 bases are a match to TRBD1. Germline loops: CDR1 MGHRA, CDR2 YSYEKL. V lost 4 bases and J lost 8; bases outside the gene matches: 4. The CDR3 covers 14 residues. The DNA for the CDR3 is TGCGCCAGCAGCCTTGACAGGGGGCGCGAAAAACTGTTTTTT. Translation gives CASSLDRGREKLFF.

V gene TRBV5-1 combines with J gene TRBJ2-7; unclear D gene. The ends were cut back, 0 bases at V and 6 bases at J, with 16 bases in the middle. Germline CDR1 is SGHRS and CDR2 is YFSETQ. This CDR3 is 15 amino acids long. This CDR3 is CASSLVGQAPFEQYF. CDR3 sequence (DNA): TGCGCCAGCAGCTTGGTTGGTCAGGCTCCCTTCGAGCAGTACTTC.

This clone was found a few times. V and J are TRBV7-7 and TRBJ2-1; D is uncertain. CDR3 size: 13 residues. Looked up from germline, CDR1 is SSHAT and CDR2 is FNYEAQ (reference sequence). Trimming left V 1 base short and J 13 bases short, with 14 bases between. The DNA of the CDR3 is TGTGCCAGCAGCTTAGAGTCGTCCCCGAACCAGTTCTTC. Protein product: CASSLESSPNQFF.

This clone was seen at least ten times. This same CDR3 is encoded by further DNA sequences in the sample. The chain combines TRBV29-1 with TRBJ1-2; 7 bases fit TRBD1. The length of the CDR3 is 12 residues. The V gene end was trimmed by 8 bases and the J gene end by 6 bases; junction bases not matched to a gene: 9. Per germline, CDR1 SQVTM and CDR2 ANQGSEA. The CDR3 sequence is CSSLGQDHGYTF. The DNA of the CDR3 is TGCAGCAGTCTTGGACAGGACCATGGCTACACCTTC.

This chain connects TRBV18 to TRBJ1-2, with no clear D. This CDR3 region has 18 residues. Germline V gives CDR1 KGHSH, CDR2 LQKENI. V was pared by 3 bases and J by 7 bases, with 27 bases between. This CDR3 reads CASSPRLGGATDFGGYTF. The CDR3, as DNA: TGTGCCAGCTCACCGCGGCTAGGCGGCGCCACCGACTTTGGTGGCTACACCTTC.

This clone was picked up many times. V is TRBV2 and J is TRBJ2-1; unclear D gene. Trimming shortened V by 2 bases and J by 1 base, and 9 bases separated the two germline ends. The CDR3 has 15 amino acids. Per germline, CDR1 SNHLY and CDR2 FYNNEI. The CDR3 reads CASSERASSYNEQFF. The CDR3 DNA is TGTGCCAGCAGTGAACGGGCTAGTTCCTACAATGAGCAGTTCTTC.

CDR3 in DNA: TGTGCCAGCAGTGAAATCCTAGCGGAGTACAATGAGCAGTTCTTC. The encoded protein is CASSEILAEYNEQFF. The chain uses TRBV6-1 and TRBJ2-1, with 7 positions matching TRBD2. The V and J ends lost 2 bases and 4 bases, in that order; junction bases with no gene match: 5. The germline V gene has CDR1 MNHNS and CDR2 SASEGT. This CDR3 has 15 amino acids.

Worth noting for this clone: One base away lies a much larger clone, so this may be a sequencing read error. The V and J genes are TRBV5-6 and TRBJ2-2, with D unclear. In germline, CDR1 is SGHDT, CDR2 YYEEEE. The CDR3 is 13 amino acids. The V end was cut by 5 bases, the J end by 1 base, with 6 bases between. CDR3 sequence reads: CASSLMNTGELFF. Written as DNA, the CDR3 is TGTGCCAGCAGTTTGATGAACACCGGGGAGCTGTTTTTT.

This clone showed up just a few times. The chain employs TRBV10-1 and TRBJ2-7; D gene uncertain. Trimming took 5 bases from V and 8 from J, leaving 16 bases between them. This CDR3 has 13 amino acids. Germline values: CDR1 WNHNN, CDR2 SYGVQD (reference sequence). CDR3 coding DNA: TGCGCCAGCAGTTCCGAGCTTTACCGTCAGCAGTACTTC. Protein product: CASSSELYRQQYF.

The chain combines TRBV18 with TRBJ1-1; 8 nucleotides line up with TRBD1. CDR3 length: 13 amino acids. Germline V lookup: CDR1 KGHSH, CDR2 LQKENI. V lost 4 bases to trimming and J lost 5 bases; unmatched junction nucleotides: 3. CDR3 in DNA: TGTGCCAGCTCACGGGGGGACAGGACTGAAGCTTTCTTT. Its translation: CASSRGDRTEAFF. The variable domain in full, with the rest retrieved from reference TRBV18 and TRBJ1-1, is NAGVMQNPRHLVRRRGQEARLRCSPMKGHSHVYWYRQLPEEGLKFMVYLQKENIIDESGMPKERFSAEFPKEGPSILRIQQVVRGDSAAYFCASSRGDRTEAFFGQGTRLTVV.

This chain links TRBV7-2 with TRBJ1-2; D ambiguous. Trimming removed 3 bases at V and 4 bases at J, with 9 bases between. The length of the CDR3 is 13 residues. The germline V gene encodes CDR1 SGHTA and CDR2 FQGNSA. This chain's CDR3 is CASSFGGIYGYTF. In DNA form, the CDR3 reads TGTGCCAGCAGCTTTGGCGGGATCTATGGCTACACCTTC.

The CDR3 DNA sequence: TGCAGCGTTGAAGGTGCTGAGGGACAGGGGGCCTGGAGGACTGAAGCTTTCTTT. Protein product: CSVEGAEGQGAWRTEAFF. The genes are TRBV29-1 and TRBJ1-1; 12 bases match TRBD1. This CDR3 has 18 amino acids. The germline CDR1 and CDR2 sequences are SQVTM and ANQGSEA. Trimming removed 1 base from V and 5 bases from J; junction bases left unmatched: 14.

On this clone itself: Other DNA sequences in the same sample also yield this CDR3. The chain carries TRBV27 and TRBJ2-2; D unclear. The CDR3 runs to 12 residues. The germline V gene encodes CDR1 MNHEY and CDR2 SMNVEV (reference sequence). V lost 5 bases and J lost 2, with 3 bases in between. The CDR3 is CASSPNTGELFF. As DNA, the CDR3 is TGTGCCAGCAGTCCAAACACCGGGGAGCTGTTTTTT.